Listed below are T cell receptor beta chains from one sample, sequenced in a study of regulatory T cells in long-lasting Graves disease. MiXCR was run by TCRdb on the multiplex PCR reads, yielding one entry per CDR3 protein. The sample lists 400,000 or so distinct CDR3 sequences; 20% to 25% were seen once. The sequencing used peripheral blood mononuclear cells (PBMCs), collected when the disease was refractory, from a patient treated with antithyroid drugs. The origin of the receptors is a female donor with Graves disease. The CDR3 runs from the conserved cysteine through the conserved F or W. Fields, in order: D gene, V gene, clone size, J gene, CDR3 DNA, CDR3 protein. D genes are given only for firm matches. Expanded clones are given a class, and other clones once, few, many or no size at all.

D: TRBD1; V: TRBV18; size: .; J: TRBJ1-1; DNA: TGTGCCAGCTCACCACTCTCGACAGGGGGGGTCACTGAAGCTTTCTTT; CDR3: CASSPLSTGGVTEAFF
D: TRBD1; V: TRBV28; size: many; J: TRBJ2-5; DNA: TGTGCCAGCAGTCTCGACAGGGGGCGCGTGGAGACCCAGTACTTC; CDR3: CASSLDRGRVETQYF
D: .; V: TRBV19; size: few; J: TRBJ2-7; DNA: TGTGCCAGTAGTATAAGTGCCGATACCTACGAGCAGTACTTC; CDR3: CASSISADTYEQYF
D: TRBD1; V: TRBV5-1; size: .; J: TRBJ2-7; DNA: TGCGCCAGCAGGGACAGGGTCAACGAGCAGTACTTC; CDR3: CASRDRVNEQYF
D: .; V: TRBV6-2/TRBV6-3; size: .; J: TRBJ2-2; DNA: TGTGCCAGCAGTTACTCTATGGCAGGGCTGAACACCGGGGAGCTGTTTTTT; CDR3: CASSYSMAGLNTGELFF
D: .; V: TRBV6-5; size: many; J: TRBJ1-5; DNA: TGTGCCAGCAGTTACTCGGGGGTGGGCCTCAATCAGCCCCAGCATTTT; CDR3: CASSYSGVGLNQPQHF
D: TRBD1; V: TRBV12-3/TRBV12-4; size: once; J: TRBJ2-7; DNA: TGTGCCAGCAGTCCCACAGGGGGCGAGGCCTACGAGCAGTACTTC; CDR3: CASSPTGGEAYEQYF
D: .; V: TRBV5-1; size: .; J: TRBJ1-3; DNA: TGCGCCAGCAGCTTGAGTAACCCTGGAAACACCATATATTTT; CDR3: CASSLSNPGNTIYF
D: .; V: TRBV6-2/TRBV6-3; size: .; J: TRBJ2-1; DNA: TGTGCCAGCAGTACTCTTGGGGGTGGGCACAATGAGCAGTTCTTC; CDR3: CASSTLGGGHNEQFF
D: .; V: TRBV2; size: .; J: TRBJ1-1; DNA: TGTGCCAGCAGGATTTCGACAGTTGAAGCTTTCTTT; CDR3: CASRISTVEAFF
D: .; V: TRBV19; size: .; J: TRBJ1-1; DNA: TGTGCCAGTAGTATAGGACCGATACCTGAAGCTTTCTTT; CDR3: CASSIGPIPEAFF
D: .; V: TRBV4-3; size: .; J: TRBJ1-6; DNA: TGCGCCAGCAGCCAAGAGGGACCGAATTCACCCCTCCACTTT; CDR3: CASSQEGPNSPLHF
D: .; V: TRBV9; size: few; J: TRBJ2-2; DNA: TGTGCCAGCAGGGACCCGAGCGGGGAGCTGTTTTTT; CDR3: CASRDPSGELFF
D: .; V: TRBV20-1; size: .; J: TRBJ1-2; DNA: TGCAGTGCTAGAGATCCTAACTATGGCTACACCTTC; CDR3: CSARDPNYGYTF
D: .; V: TRBV29-1; size: few; J: TRBJ2-3; DNA: TGCAGCGTTGTCGGGCAGGAAAACACAGATACGCAGTATTTT; CDR3: CSVVGQENTDTQYF
D: .; V: TRBV7-2; size: .; J: TRBJ2-7; DNA: TGTGCCAGCAGCGAACTAGCTGCCCACGAGCAGTACTTC; CDR3: CASSELAAHEQYF
D: .; V: TRBV2; size: few; J: TRBJ2-2; DNA: TGTGCCAGTTCGCGGGACAGCGGGGTCACCGGGGAGCTGTTTTTT; CDR3: CASSRDSGVTGELFF
D: TRBD2; V: TRBV7-2; size: .; J: TRBJ2-7; DNA: TGTGCCAGCCGGGCTAGCGGCCGGACGGAGCAGTACTTC; CDR3: CASRASGRTEQYF
D: .; V: TRBV2; size: many; J: TRBJ2-7; DNA: TGTGCCAGCATCGGTAGCGGAGGACCAAGGGTCGAGCAGTACTTC; CDR3: CASIGSGGPRVEQYF
D: .; V: TRBV6-1; size: few; J: TRBJ2-5; DNA: TGTGCCAGCACTCCCCCTGGGATCCGAGAGACCCAGTACTTC; CDR3: CASTPPGIRETQYF
D: .; V: TRBV6-2/TRBV6-3; size: .; J: TRBJ2-7; DNA: TGTGCCAGCAGGGGGTGGACCTACGAGCAGTACTTC; CDR3: CASRGWTYEQYF
D: TRBD2; V: TRBV30; size: .; J: TRBJ2-5; DNA: TGTGCCTGGAATATAAACCTAGCGGGAAAAGAGACCCAGTACTTC; CDR3: CAWNINLAGKETQYF
D: .; V: TRBV12-3/TRBV12-4; size: .; J: TRBJ2-3; DNA: TGTGCCAGCAGTTATGGCCACGGCCTGTGGGACGCAGATACGCAGTATTTT; CDR3: CASSYGHGLWDADTQYF
D: TRBD2; V: TRBV14; size: .; J: TRBJ2-7; DNA: TGTGCCAGCAGCACCCGACTAGCGGGAGTCTACGAGCAGTACTTC; CDR3: CASSTRLAGVYEQYF
D: .; V: TRBV15; size: many; J: TRBJ1-2; DNA: TGTGCCACCAGCAGAGACCCGTCGGGTGATGGCTACACCTTC; CDR3: CATSRDPSGDGYTF
D: .; V: TRBV28; size: few; J: TRBJ2-7; DNA: TGTGCCAGCAGCGGTCCTCCTCTTTACGAGCAGTACTTC; CDR3: CASSGPPLYEQYF
D: TRBD1; V: TRBV20-1; size: few; J: TRBJ1-6; DNA: TGCAGTGCTAGTTCCATCGCAGGGGGCTCATCACCCCTCCACTTT; CDR3: CSASSIAGGSSPLHF
D: .; V: TRBV20-1; size: .; J: TRBJ1-5; DNA: TGCAGTGCTAGTGTCGACGGAAATCAGCCCCAGCATTTT; CDR3: CSASVDGNQPQHF
D: .; V: TRBV7-2; size: many; J: TRBJ2-7; DNA: TGTGCCAGCAGTTTCTTGCTTTACGAGCAGTACTTC; CDR3: CASSFLLYEQYF
D: TRBD2; V: TRBV20-1; size: .; J: TRBJ2-5; DNA: TGCAGTGCCTCGACTAGCGGGAGTTTGGAGACCCAGTACTTC; CDR3: CSASTSGSLETQYF
D: .; V: TRBV30; size: many; J: TRBJ1-5; DNA: TGTGCCTGGAGTTTCGGGAGTAGGAGCAATCAGCCCCAGCATTTT; CDR3: CAWSFGSRSNQPQHF
D: .; V: TRBV12-3/TRBV12-4; size: .; J: TRBJ1-6; DNA: TGTGCCAGCAGTTTAGGGGCACACAGCTCCTATAATTCACCCCTCCACTTT; CDR3: CASSLGAHSSYNSPLHF
D: TRBD2; V: TRBV7-3; size: .; J: TRBJ2-5; DNA: TGTGCCAGCAGCTCCCAAGCGGGAGTCACGGAGACCCAGTACTTC; CDR3: CASSSQAGVTETQYF
D: TRBD1; V: TRBV5-1; size: many; J: TRBJ1-5; DNA: TGCGCCAGCAGAAGGGACAGTAATAGCAATCAGCCCCAGCATTTT; CDR3: CASRRDSNSNQPQHF
D: TRBD2; V: TRBV28; size: .; J: TRBJ2-4; DNA: TGTGCCAGCAGTCCAACCGGGACTACCAAAAACATTCAGTACTTC; CDR3: CASSPTGTTKNIQYF
D: .; V: TRBV20-1; size: many; J: TRBJ2-5; DNA: TGCAGTGCTAGAGCAGGGAATTTAGAGACCCAGTACTTC; CDR3: CSARAGNLETQYF
D: TRBD1; V: TRBV19; size: .; J: TRBJ1-2; DNA: TGTGCCAGTAGTATAGATCCGGGACAGGGGTATGGCTACACCTTC; CDR3: CASSIDPGQGYGYTF
D: TRBD1; V: TRBV30; size: many; J: TRBJ1-1; DNA: TGTGCCTATTACGGGACAGGGGCCATGAACACTGAAGCTTTCTTT; CDR3: CAYYGTGAMNTEAFF
D: .; V: TRBV19; size: .; J: TRBJ1-3; DNA: TGTGCCAGTAGTTCAGGACAGAAGAACACCATATATTTT; CDR3: CASSSGQKNTIYF
D: .; V: TRBV6-2/TRBV6-3; size: many; J: TRBJ2-2; DNA: TGTGCCAGCAGTTACATCCAGGGGAAGTTGAACGGGGAGCTGTTTTTT; CDR3: CASSYIQGKLNGELFF
D: .; V: TRBV3-1; size: few; J: TRBJ1-3; DNA: TGTGCCAGCAGCCAAACGAGGGGGACGTTGGGAAACACCATATATTTT; CDR3: CASSQTRGTLGNTIYF
D: .; V: TRBV3-1; size: .; J: TRBJ2-3; DNA: TGTGCCAGCAGCCAAGACAGAGATACGCAGTATTTT; CDR3: CASSQDRDTQYF
D: .; V: TRBV29-1; size: many; J: TRBJ1-1; DNA: TGCAGCGTTGAAGGCAAAGGGGTTGAAGCTTTCTTT; CDR3: CSVEGKGVEAFF
D: .; V: TRBV6-2/TRBV6-3; size: .; J: TRBJ2-2; DNA: TGTGCCAGCAGTGGGGACGGATCCACCGGGGAGCTGTTTTTT; CDR3: CASSGDGSTGELFF
D: TRBD1; V: TRBV29-1; size: few; J: TRBJ2-5; DNA: TGCAGCGTTGAGGGGACAGTGTACCAAGAGACCCAGTACTTC; CDR3: CSVEGTVYQETQYF
D: TRBD2; V: TRBV20-1; size: many; J: TRBJ2-7; DNA: TGCAGTGCTGGGGGACTAGCGGCCTACGAGCAGTACTTC; CDR3: CSAGGLAAYEQYF
D: .; V: TRBV20-1; size: many; J: TRBJ2-5; DNA: TGCAGTGCTACCCTTGGCCAAGAGACCCAGTACTTC; CDR3: CSATLGQETQYF
D: .; V: TRBV12-3/TRBV12-4; size: few; J: TRBJ1-5; DNA: TGTGCCAGCAGTTTAGGGGGCTGGGGGGCCCGGCAGCCCCAGCATTTT; CDR3: CASSLGGWGARQPQHF
D: .; V: TRBV20-1; size: .; J: TRBJ2-1; DNA: TGCAGTGCTAGCCGGGTAGGGGCCAACAATGAGCAGTTCTTC; CDR3: CSASRVGANNEQFF
D: TRBD2; V: TRBV14; size: .; J: TRBJ2-7; DNA: TGTGCCAGCAGCCCCGGGAGGGGACTAGCGGGGGGGGCGACCTACGAGCAGTACTTC; CDR3: CASSPGRGLAGGATYEQYF
D: .; V: TRBV28; size: many; J: TRBJ1-5; DNA: TGTGCCAGCAGTTTATGGGTAGGACTTGAGGGCAATCAGCCCCAGCATTTT; CDR3: CASSLWVGLEGNQPQHF
D: .; V: TRBV7-3; size: once; J: TRBJ1-1; DNA: TGTGCCGGCACCTTCGCCTCGGCTATCAGTGAAGCTTTCTTT; CDR3: CAGTFASAISEAFF
D: .; V: TRBV6-5; size: .; J: TRBJ2-7; DNA: TGTGCCAGCAGTTACTCCGGGACACCCTACGAGCAGTACTTC; CDR3: CASSYSGTPYEQYF
D: .; V: TRBV28; size: many; J: TRBJ2-5; DNA: TGTGCCACCCAGGGTTTAGAGACCCAGTACTTC; CDR3: CATQGLETQYF
D: .; V: TRBV10-2; size: .; J: TRBJ2-7; DNA: TGCGCCAGCAGGTCCGGGACCCACTACGAGCAGTACTTC; CDR3: CASRSGTHYEQYF
D: .; V: TRBV12-3/TRBV12-4; size: many; J: TRBJ2-5; DNA: TGTGCCAGCACCGTGGGCGAGACCCAGTACTTC; CDR3: CASTVGETQYF
D: TRBD1; V: TRBV27; size: many; J: TRBJ1-1; DNA: TGTGCCAGCAGTCAGGGACAGGGTTTGGCGTTCACTGAAGCTTTCTTT; CDR3: CASSQGQGLAFTEAFF